This T cell receptor beta chain was sequenced in a study of cytomegalovirus exposure and HLA in healthy donors. At collection, donors were nominally healthy, but unrecorded immune exposures were probable. This clone has just one count. The antigen is not known. General study results and limits: Later analysis found that TCR beta chains associated with HLA were more clonally expanded than other, equally common chains. It was 160 or so TCR beta chains that were listed as cytomegalovirus-associated. In a later analysis, most CMV-associated TCR beta chains appeared HLA-restricted.

PCR was performed using 60 Vbeta and 13 Jbeta primers. Repertoires were generated with immunoSEQ multiplex PCR, while TCRdb's copy carries only in-frame clones and drops some. This repertoire shows over 150,000 clones, roughly 84% found once; its top ten account for 1% to 1.5%. Germline V gene data show CDR1 as SNHLY and CDR2 as FYNNEI. The CDR3 has 13 amino acids. V was shortened by 8 bases and J by 0 bases, with 10 bases between the two germline ends. This clonotype was obtained from a girl aged 2 to 10 in good health and CMV-seropositive. Sequenced input: PBMCs. This chain joins TRBV2 and TRBJ1-1; D remains unclear. This CDR3 reads CASVPEVNTEAFF. CDR3 nucleotides: TGTGCCAGCGTACCAGAGGTGAACACTGAAGCTTTCTTT.